Ten or more counts support the clone carrying this TCR beta chain. The sample comes from a study of blood T cells in healthy people across ages. Primed by a sample-barcoded 5' primer and a J-beta primer mix, a second PCR proceeded for 7 to 11 cycles. Every cDNA molecule bore a tag from a template-switch adaptor containing 12 random nucleotides. MiXCR, run by TCRdb on the 5' RACE reads, gives a single entry per CDR3 protein. The sample yields roughly 800,000 distinct CDR3 sequences, around a quarter seen once. Germline CDR1 and CDR2: SGHVS and FNYEAQ. This CDR3 is built from 14 residues. The germline V and J ends were trimmed by 5 bases and 2 bases, with 12 bases remaining between them. Per sample, no less than 5 micrograms of total RNA were extracted. These same records also appear under a second study, on T cells of mothers and their children. This second study notes: Second-round PCR products received sample barcodes and 2-4 random nucleotides from the M1S primer. Sequencing returned over 9 million TCR beta CDR3 reads per mother and roughly 3 million per child.

The chain uses TRBV7-6 and TRBJ2-5; no clear D. The receptor was isolated from a boy aged 5 to 17 in good health. The sample was blood. DNA for the CDR3: TGTGCCAGCAGCAACGCCTACCTTCAAGAGACCCAGTACTTC. Translation gives CASSNAYLQETQYF.